The entry below describes one TCR beta chain. This specimen belongs to a study of T cell changes during pregnancy in multiple sclerosis. The CDR3 runs to 15 residues. After removal of 0 bases from V and 4 bases from J, the junction contained 1 base not matched to a gene. CDR1 SGDLS and CDR2 YYNGEE come from the germline V gene. Profiling relied on immunoSEQ multiplex PCR, and the TCRdb table lists in-frame clones only, not all of them. The profile shows about 53,000 clones, 85% to 95% of them singletons. Sequenced here: CD4+ T cells from peripheral blood mononuclear cells, sampled in the third trimester of pregnancy. This receptor was obtained from a female donor with multiple sclerosis, enrolled in a pregnancy study. V gene TRBV9 combines with J gene TRBJ2-3; 11 positions agree with TRBD1. CDR3: CASSVGTGGADTQYF. The DNA for the CDR3 is TGTGCCAGCAGCGTAGGGACAGGGGGCGCAGATACGCAGTATTTT.